The clone carrying this T cell receptor (beta chain) was observed a handful of times. Unique molecular identifiers were attached to individual cDNA molecules. TCRdb recomputed calls from the 5' RACE reads with MiXCR, one row per CDR3 protein. The data contain roughly 75,000 distinct CDR3 sequences, about a sixth of them singletons. This entry belongs to a study of early T cells in non-severe SARS-CoV-2 infection. The germline CDR1 and CDR2 sequences are MDHEN and SYDVKM. V was trimmed by 5 bases and J by 6 bases, leaving 26 bases between them. The CDR3 sequence is 17 residues long. Sequencing was done on a sample of whole blood. This TCR was recovered from an adult who was a healthcare worker with PCR-confirmed SARS-CoV-2 infection or an uninfected control (not recorded which). The gene calls are TRBV28 and TRBJ2-7; D is unclear. CDR3 DNA sequence: TGTGCCAGCAGTCCCCTCGACAAGGCCCGGGCGGATTCCGAGCAGTACTTC. Translation: CASSPLDKARADSEQYF.